The entry below gives a single TCR beta chain sequence along with its context. Original data processing: Cell counts per sample came from amplifying reference gene primers. Some clones are missing from TCRdb's copy, which holds only in-frame ones; the method was immunoSEQ multiplex PCR. V and J calls and clone size are copied from that table; D and trimming were computed from the DNA. The table shows under 100,000 clones, with more than 70% occurring only once. V shed 3 bases and J 2 bases; nucleotides not matched to a gene: 6. The CDR3 length is 15 residues. CDR1 and CDR2 from the germline V gene are MGHRA and YSYEKL. The data belong to a study of blood T cell repertoires in COVID-19.

V gene TRBV4-1 combines with J gene TRBJ1-1, with TRBD1 matching 7 bases. The sample taken for sequencing was peripheral blood. This TCR was sampled from a human donor in a cohort sampled during active COVID-19. This CDR3 reads CASSHLGQRNTEAFF. The DNA of the CDR3 is TGCGCCAGCAGCCACCTGGGACAGAGAAACACTGAAGCTTTCTTT.